These T cell receptor beta chains were read from a single sample in a study of blood T cell repertoires in COVID-19. Some clones are missing from TCRdb's copy, which holds only in-frame ones; the method was immunoSEQ multiplex PCR. The sample lists roughly 150,000 clones; roughly 80% were seen once. The sequenced sample was PBMCs or T cells enriched from blood (not recorded which). The receptor source for this set is a woman between 35 and 50 years old with acute COVID-19. CDR3s include the opening cysteine and the closing phenylalanine or tryptophan. A D gene is named only where the DNA matches it firmly. Where a row states a size, it is once, few, many or the class of an expanded clone; other rows omit it.

TRBV7-3	TRBJ2-3	-	-	CASSLGFHSTDTQYF	TGTGCCAGCAGCTTAGGCTTCCATAGCACAGATACGCAGTATTTT
TRBV7-8	TRBJ1-5	TRBD1	once	CASSLADRGPQHF	TGTGCCAGCAGCTTAGCGGACAGGGGGCCCCAGCATTTT
TRBV4-1	TRBJ2-1	-	-	CASSQDRGAWREEFF	TGCGCCAGCAGCCAAGATCGTGGGGCCTGGAGGGAGGAGTTCTTC
TRBV3-1/TRBV3-2	TRBJ2-5	TRBD2	-	CASSQEWTSGRGETQYF	TGTGCCAGCAGCCAAGAGTGGACTAGCGGGAGGGGAGAGACCCAGTACTTC
TRBV7-9	TRBJ2-5	-	-	CASSYLRAALQETQYF	TGTGCCAGCAGCTACCTTCGAGCGGCCCTACAAGAGACCCAGTACTTC
TRBV5-6	TRBJ2-1	-	-	CASSLRDFDNEQFF	TGTGCCAGCAGCCTCCGGGACTTCGACAATGAGCAGTTCTTC
TRBV10-3	TRBJ1-5	TRBD1	-	CAISESGQAPQAQHF	TGTGCCATCAGTGAGTCCGGACAGGCTCCCCAGGCCCAGCATTTT
TRBV2	TRBJ1-2	-	-	CASSEGGGYGYTF	TGTGCCAGCAGTGAGGGGGGAGGCTATGGCTACACCTTC
TRBV4-1	TRBJ2-7	TRBD1	-	CASSQDTRQGARRYF	TGCGCCAGCAGCCAAGATACGAGACAGGGGGCGCGTCGGTACTTC
TRBV6-5	TRBJ2-5	TRBD2	-	CASSYGPSGRSETQYF	TGTGCCAGCAGTTACGGGCCTAGCGGGAGGTCAGAGACCCAGTACTTC
TRBV24-1	TRBJ2-1	TRBD2	-	CATSDGLAGVYWQFF	TGTGCCACCAGTGACGGACTAGCGGGAGTTTACTGGCAGTTCTTC
TRBV30	TRBJ1-2	TRBD1	once	CAWNTGGVQVF	TGTGCCTGGAACACAGGGGGCGTTCAGGTATTC
TRBV6-5	TRBJ1-1	TRBD1	-	CASSTGTGITEAFF	TGTGCCAGCAGCACCGGGACAGGGATAACTGAAGCTTTCTTT
TRBV10-3	TRBJ2-7	-	-	CAISPTGISYEQYF	TGTGCCATCAGTCCTACAGGGATCTCCTACGAGCAGTACTTC
TRBV18	TRBJ2-1	TRBD2	-	CASSSTGGGGYNEQFF	TGTGCCAGCTCATCCACCGGGGGGGGCGGCTACAATGAGCAGTTCTTC
TRBV3-1/TRBV3-2	TRBJ2-7	-	-	CASSHNRAYEQYF	TGTGCCAGCAGCCATAACAGGGCCTACGAGCAGTACTTC
TRBV27	TRBJ2-7	-	-	CASSLSPTTSSYEQYF	TGTGCCAGCAGTTTATCCCCGACGACTAGCTCCTACGAGCAGTACTTC
TRBV5-1	TRBJ2-3	-	-	CASGSGTISTDTQYF	TGCGCCAGCGGATCCGGGACAATCTCAACAGATACGCAGTATTTT
TRBV12-3/TRBV12-4	TRBJ2-7	-	once	CASSYRVYEQYF	TGTGCCAGCAGCTACAGGGTTTACGAGCAGTACTTC
TRBV9	TRBJ2-7	TRBD2	-	CASSGEASGSYEQYF	TGTGCCAGCAGCGGAGAGGCTAGCGGGAGCTACGAGCAGTACTTC
TRBV5-1	TRBJ1-2	-	-	CASSLAIGGGYTF	TGCGCCAGCAGCTTGGCCATCGGGGGTGGCTACACCTTC
TRBV11-2	TRBJ2-1	TRBD2	-	CASSLATSSGRSGYEQFF	TGTGCCAGCAGCTTAGCTACGTCTAGCGGGAGGTCAGGATATGAGCAGTTCTTC
TRBV27	TRBJ1-5	-	-	CASRAGTGNQPQHF	TGTGCCAGCAGGGCGGGAACGGGCAATCAGCCCCAGCATTTT
TRBV2	TRBJ1-1	TRBD1	once	CASSEWDRGMNTEAFF	TGTGCCAGCAGTGAATGGGACAGGGGTATGAACACTGAAGCTTTCTTT
TRBV29-1	TRBJ1-2	-	-	CSVGVGDGYTF	TGCAGCGTTGGGGTAGGGGATGGCTACACCTTC
TRBV29-1	TRBJ2-2	TRBD1	-	CSARQGTGELFF	TGCAGCGCCCGACAGGGGACGGGGGAGCTGTTTTTT